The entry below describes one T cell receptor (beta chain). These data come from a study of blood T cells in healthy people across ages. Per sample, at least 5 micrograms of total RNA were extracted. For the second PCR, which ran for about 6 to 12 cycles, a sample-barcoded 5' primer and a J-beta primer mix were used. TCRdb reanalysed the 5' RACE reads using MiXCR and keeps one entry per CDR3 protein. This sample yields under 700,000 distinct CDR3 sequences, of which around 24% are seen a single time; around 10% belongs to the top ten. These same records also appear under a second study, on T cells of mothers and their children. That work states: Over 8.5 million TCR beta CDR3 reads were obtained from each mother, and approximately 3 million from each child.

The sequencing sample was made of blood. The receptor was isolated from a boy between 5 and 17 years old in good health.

CDR3 DNA sequence: TGCGCCAGCAGCCAAGATCTCCTTGGGCTCTGGACAGGTAGCTACGAGCAGTACTTC. It is translated as CASSQDLLGLWTGSYEQYF. The chain links TRBV4-3 to TRBJ2-7, with 7 bases identical to TRBD1. Trimming at V came to 0 bases and at J to 3 bases, leaving 17 bases not matched to a gene. The CDR3 is 19 amino acids. The germline V gene has CDR1 LGHNA and CDR2 YSLEER.